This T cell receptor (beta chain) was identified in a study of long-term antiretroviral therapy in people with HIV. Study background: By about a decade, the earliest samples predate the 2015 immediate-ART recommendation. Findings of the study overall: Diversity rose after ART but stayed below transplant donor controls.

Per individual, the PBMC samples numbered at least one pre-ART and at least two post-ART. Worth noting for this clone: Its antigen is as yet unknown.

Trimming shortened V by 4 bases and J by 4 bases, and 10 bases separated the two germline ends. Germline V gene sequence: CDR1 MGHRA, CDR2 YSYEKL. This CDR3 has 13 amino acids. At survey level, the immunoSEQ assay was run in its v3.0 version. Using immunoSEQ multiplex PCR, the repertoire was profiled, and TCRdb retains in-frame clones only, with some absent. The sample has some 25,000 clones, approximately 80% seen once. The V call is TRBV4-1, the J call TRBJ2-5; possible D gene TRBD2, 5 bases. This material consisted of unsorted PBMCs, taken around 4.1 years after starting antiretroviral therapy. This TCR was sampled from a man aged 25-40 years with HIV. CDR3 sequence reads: CASSPLGGETQYF. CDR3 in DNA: TGCGCCAGCAGCCCACTAGGCGGAGAGACCCAGTACTTC.